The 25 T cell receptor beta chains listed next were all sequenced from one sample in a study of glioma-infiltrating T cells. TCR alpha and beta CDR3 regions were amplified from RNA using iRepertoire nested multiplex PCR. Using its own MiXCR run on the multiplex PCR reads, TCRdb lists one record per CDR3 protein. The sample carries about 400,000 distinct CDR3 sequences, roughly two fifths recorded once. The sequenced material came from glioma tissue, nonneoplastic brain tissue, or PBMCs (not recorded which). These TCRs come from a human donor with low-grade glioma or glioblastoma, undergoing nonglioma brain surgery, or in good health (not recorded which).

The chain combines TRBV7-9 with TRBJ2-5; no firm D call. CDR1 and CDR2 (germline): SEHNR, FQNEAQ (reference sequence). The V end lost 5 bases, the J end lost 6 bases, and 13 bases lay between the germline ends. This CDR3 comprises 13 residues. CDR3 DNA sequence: TGTGCCAGCAGCCCAGGAGCCACGAAGACCCAGTACTTC. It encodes CASSPGATKTQYF.

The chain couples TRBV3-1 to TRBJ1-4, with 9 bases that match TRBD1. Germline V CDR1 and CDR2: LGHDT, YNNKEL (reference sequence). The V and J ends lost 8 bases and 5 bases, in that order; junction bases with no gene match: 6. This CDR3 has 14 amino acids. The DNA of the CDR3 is TGTGCCAGCGCAAGTGGGACAGGGAATGAAAAACTGTTTTTT. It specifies CASASGTGNEKLFF.

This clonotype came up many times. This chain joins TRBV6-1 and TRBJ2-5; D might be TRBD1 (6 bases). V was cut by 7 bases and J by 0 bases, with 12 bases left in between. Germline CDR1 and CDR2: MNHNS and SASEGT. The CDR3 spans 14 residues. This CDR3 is CASKPGTHQETQYF. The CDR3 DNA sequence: TGTGCCAGCAAACCGGGGACACACCAAGAGACCCAGTACTTC.

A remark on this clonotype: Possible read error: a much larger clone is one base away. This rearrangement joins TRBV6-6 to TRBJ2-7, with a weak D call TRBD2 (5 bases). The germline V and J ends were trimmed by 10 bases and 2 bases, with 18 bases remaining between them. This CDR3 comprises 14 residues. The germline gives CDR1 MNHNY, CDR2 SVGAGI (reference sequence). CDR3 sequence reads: CATSTLATTYEQYF. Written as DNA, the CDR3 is TGTGCCACCTCGACTCTAGCTACCACCTACGAGCAGTACTTC.

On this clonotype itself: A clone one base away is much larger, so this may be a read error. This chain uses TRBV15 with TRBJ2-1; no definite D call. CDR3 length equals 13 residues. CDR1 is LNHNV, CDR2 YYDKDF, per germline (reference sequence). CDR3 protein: CAISLPSLHEQFF. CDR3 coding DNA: TGTGCCATCAGCCTACCCTCCCTTCATGAGCAGTTCTTC.

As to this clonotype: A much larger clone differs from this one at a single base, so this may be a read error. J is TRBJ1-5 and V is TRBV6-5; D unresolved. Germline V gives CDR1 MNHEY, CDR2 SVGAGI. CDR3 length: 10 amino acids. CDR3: CASGYKPQHF. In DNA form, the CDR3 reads TGTGCCAGCGGTTATAAGCCCCAGCATTTT.

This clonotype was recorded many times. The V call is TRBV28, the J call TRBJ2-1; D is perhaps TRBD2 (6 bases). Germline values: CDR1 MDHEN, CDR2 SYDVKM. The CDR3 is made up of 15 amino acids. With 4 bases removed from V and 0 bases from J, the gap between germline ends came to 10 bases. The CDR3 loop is CASSYSGPSYNEQFF. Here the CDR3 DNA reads TGTGCCAGCAGTTATAGCGGCCCCTCCTACAATGAGCAGTTCTTC.

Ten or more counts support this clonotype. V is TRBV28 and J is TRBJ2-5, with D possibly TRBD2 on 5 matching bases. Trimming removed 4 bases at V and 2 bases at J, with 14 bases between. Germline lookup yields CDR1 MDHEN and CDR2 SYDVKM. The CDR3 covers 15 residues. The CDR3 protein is CASSSRTLVQETQYF. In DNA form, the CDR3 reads TGTGCCAGCAGTTCCAGGACTTTGGTACAAGAGACCCAGTACTTC.

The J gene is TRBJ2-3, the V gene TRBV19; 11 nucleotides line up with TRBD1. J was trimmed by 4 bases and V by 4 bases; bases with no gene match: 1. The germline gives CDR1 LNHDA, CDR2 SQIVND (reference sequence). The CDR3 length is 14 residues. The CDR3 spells CASSRTGGSDTQYF. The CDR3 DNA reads TGTGCCAGTAGTAGGACAGGGGGCTCAGATACGCAGTATTTT.

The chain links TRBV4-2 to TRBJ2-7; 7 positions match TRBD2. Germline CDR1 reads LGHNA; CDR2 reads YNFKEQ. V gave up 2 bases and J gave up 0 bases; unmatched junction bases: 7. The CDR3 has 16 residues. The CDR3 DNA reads TGTGCCAGCAGCCAAAGCACCCGCGGGAGCTCCTACGAGCAGTACTTC. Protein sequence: CASSQSTRGSSYEQYF.

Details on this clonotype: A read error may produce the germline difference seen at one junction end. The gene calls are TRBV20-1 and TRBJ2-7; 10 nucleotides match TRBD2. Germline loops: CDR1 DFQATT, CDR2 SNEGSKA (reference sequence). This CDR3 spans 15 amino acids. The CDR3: CGATPGIAGGYEQYF. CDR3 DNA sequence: TGCGGTGCCACCCCGGGGATAGCGGGAGGCTACGAGCAGTACTTC.

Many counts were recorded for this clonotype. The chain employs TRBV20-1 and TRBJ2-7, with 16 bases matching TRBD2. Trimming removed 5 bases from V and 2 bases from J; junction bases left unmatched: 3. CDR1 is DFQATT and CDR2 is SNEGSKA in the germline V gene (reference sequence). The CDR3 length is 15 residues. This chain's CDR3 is CSADGTSGRAYEQYF. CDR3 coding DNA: TGCAGTGCTGATGGGACTAGCGGGAGGGCCTACGAGCAGTACTTC.

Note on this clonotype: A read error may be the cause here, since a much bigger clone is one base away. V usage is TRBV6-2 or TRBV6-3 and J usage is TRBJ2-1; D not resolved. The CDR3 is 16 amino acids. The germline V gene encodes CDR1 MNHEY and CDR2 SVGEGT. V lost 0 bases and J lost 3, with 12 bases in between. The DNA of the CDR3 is TGTGCCAGCAGTTACTCCGCGGACGGAGACTACAATGAGCAGTTCTTC. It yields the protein CASSYSADGDYNEQFF.

CDR3 amino acids: CAGSGGLNSPLHF. The CDR3, as DNA: TGTGCCGGATCAGGGGGCCTAAATTCACCCCTCCACTTT. The V and J genes are TRBV12-3 or TRBV12-4 and TRBJ1-6; 8 nucleotides align to TRBD1. The CDR3 has 13 amino acids. V dropped 11 bases and J dropped 7; count of bases not matched to a gene: 7.

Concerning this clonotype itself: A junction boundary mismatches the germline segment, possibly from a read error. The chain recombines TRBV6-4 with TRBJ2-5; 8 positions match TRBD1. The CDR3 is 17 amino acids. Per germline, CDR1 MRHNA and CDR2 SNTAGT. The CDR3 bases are TGTACCAGCAGTTACTCTCCGGACAGGGAGGAAGAAGAGACCCAGTACTTC. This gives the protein CTSSYSPDREEEETQYF.

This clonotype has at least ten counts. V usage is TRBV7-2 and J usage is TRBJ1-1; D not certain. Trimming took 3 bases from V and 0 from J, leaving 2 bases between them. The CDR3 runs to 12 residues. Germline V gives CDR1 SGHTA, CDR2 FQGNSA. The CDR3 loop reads CASSFLNTEAFF. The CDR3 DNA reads TGTGCCAGCAGCTTCCTGAACACTGAAGCTTTCTTT.

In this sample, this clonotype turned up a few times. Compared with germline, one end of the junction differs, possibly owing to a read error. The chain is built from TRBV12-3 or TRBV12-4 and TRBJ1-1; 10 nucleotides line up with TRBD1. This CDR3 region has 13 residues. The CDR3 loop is CASSSTGGTEALF. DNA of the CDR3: TGTGCCAGCAGTTCGACAGGGGGCACTGAAGCTTTGTTT.

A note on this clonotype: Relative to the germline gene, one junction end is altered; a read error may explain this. The CDR3 here is CSARAYPGRYEQHF. For the CDR3, the DNA is TGCAGTGCTAGAGCCTACCCTGGGAGGTACGAGCAGCACTTC. The rearrangement uses TRBV20-1 and TRBJ2-7; TRBD2 might be the D (6 bases). Germline CDR1 reads DFQATT; CDR2 reads SNEGSKA (reference sequence). This CDR3 comprises 14 residues.

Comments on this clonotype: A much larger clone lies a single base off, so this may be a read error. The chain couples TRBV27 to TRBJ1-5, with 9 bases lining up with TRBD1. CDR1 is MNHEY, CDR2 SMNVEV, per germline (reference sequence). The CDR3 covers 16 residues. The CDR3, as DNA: TGTGCCAGCAGTGGACAGGGGTTTTCGGGCAATCAGCACCAGCATTTT. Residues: CASSGQGFSGNQHQHF.

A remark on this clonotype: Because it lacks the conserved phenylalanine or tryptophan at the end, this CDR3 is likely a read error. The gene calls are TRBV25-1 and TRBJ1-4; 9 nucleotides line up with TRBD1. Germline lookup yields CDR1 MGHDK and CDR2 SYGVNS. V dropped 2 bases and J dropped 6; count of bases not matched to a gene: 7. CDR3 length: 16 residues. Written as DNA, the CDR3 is TGTGCCAGCAGTGAACCCGGGACAGGGAAGGATGAAAAACTGTTTTCT. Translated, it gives CASSEPGTGKDEKLFS.

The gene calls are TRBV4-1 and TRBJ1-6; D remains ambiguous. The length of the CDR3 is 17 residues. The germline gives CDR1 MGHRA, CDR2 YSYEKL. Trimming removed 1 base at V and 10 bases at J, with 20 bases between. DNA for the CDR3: TGCGCCAGCAGCCAAGGAGCTAGTCGATACTTGTTCTCACCCCTCCACTTT. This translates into CASSQGASRYLFSPLHF.

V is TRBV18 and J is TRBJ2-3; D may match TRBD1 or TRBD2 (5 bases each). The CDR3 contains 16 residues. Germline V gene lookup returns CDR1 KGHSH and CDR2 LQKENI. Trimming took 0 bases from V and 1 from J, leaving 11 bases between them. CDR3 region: CASSPPRGVGTDTQYF. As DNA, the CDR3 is TGTGCCAGCTCACCACCGAGGGGAGTGGGCACAGATACGCAGTATTTT. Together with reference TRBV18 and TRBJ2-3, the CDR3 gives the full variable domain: NAGVMQNPRHLVRRRGQEARLRCSPMKGHSHVYWYRQLPEEGLKFMVYLQKENIIDESGMPKERFSAEFPKEGPSILRIQQVVRGDSAAYFCASSPPRGVGTDTQYFGPGTRLTVL.

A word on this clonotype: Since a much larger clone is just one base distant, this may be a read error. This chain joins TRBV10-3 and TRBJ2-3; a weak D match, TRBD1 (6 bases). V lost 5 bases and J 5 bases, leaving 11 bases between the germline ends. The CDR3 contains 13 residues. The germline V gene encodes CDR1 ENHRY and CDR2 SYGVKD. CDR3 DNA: TGTGCCATCAGTCCGAACAGGGAAGATACGCAGTATTTT. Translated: CAISPNREDTQYF.

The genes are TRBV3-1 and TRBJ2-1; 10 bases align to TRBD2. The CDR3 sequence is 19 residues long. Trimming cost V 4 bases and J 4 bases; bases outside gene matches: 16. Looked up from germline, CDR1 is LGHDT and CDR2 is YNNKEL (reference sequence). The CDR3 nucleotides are TGTGCCAGCAGCCCCCCGAGGGCCCCAGCGGGAGGGCAATACAATGAGCAGTTCTTC. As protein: CASSPPRAPAGGQYNEQFF.

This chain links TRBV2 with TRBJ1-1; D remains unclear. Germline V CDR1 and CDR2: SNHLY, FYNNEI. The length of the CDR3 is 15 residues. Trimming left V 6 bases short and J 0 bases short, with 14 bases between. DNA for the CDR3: TGTGCCAGCAGGTACAGCTCCGGCGTGAACACTGAAGCTTTCTTT. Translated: CASRYSSGVNTEAFF.